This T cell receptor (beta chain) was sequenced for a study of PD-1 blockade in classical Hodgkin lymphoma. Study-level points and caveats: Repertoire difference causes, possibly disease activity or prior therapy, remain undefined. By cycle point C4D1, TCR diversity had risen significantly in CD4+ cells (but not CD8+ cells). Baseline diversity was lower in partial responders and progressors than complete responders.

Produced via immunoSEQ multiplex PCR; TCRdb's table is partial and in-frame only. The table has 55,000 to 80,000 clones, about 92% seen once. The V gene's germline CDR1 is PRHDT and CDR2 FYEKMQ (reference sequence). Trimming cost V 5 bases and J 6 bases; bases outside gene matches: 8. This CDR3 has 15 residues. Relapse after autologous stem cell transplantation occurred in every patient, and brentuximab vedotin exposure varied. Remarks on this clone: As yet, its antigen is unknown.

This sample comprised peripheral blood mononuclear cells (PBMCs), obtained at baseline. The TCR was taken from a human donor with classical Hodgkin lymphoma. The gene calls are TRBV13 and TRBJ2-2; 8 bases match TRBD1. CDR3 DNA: TGTGCCAGCAGCCCGTCCGAGACAGGGGCCGGGGAGCTGTTTTTT. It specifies CASSPSETGAGELFF. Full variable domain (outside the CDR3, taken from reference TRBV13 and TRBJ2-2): AAGVIQSPRHLIKEKRETATLKCYPIPRHDTVYWYQQGPGQDPQFLISFYEKMQSDKGSIPDRFSAQQFSDYHSELNMSSLELGDSALYFCASSPSETGAGELFFGEGSRLTVL.